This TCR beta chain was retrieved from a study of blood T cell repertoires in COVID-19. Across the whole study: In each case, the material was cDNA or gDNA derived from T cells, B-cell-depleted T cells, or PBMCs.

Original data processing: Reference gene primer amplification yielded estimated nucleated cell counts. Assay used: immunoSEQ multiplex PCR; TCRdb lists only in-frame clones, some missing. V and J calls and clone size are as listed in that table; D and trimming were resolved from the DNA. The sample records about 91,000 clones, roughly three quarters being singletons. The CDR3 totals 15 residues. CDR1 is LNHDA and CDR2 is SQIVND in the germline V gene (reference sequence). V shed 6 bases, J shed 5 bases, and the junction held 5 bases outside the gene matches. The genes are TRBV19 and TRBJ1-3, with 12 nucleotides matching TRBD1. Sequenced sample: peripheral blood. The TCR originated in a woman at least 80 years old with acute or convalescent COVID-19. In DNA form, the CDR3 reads TGTGCCAGTAGACCCGGGACAGGGGGCAGAAACACCATATATTTT. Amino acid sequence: CASRPGTGGRNTIYF.